This T cell receptor (beta chain) was observed in a study of OX40 agonist ivuxolimab in advanced cancers. The germline V gene encodes CDR1 LNHDA and CDR2 SQIVND (reference sequence). With 4 bases removed from V and 0 bases from J, the gap between germline ends came to 13 bases. The CDR3 runs to 16 residues. General study results and limits: More expanded clones were seen, on average, in CD8+ T cells than in CD4+. Expanded peripheral T cells had an undetermined antigen specificity. The 0.1-3.0 mg/kg partial responders had among the lowest clonal expansion.

Note on this clone: Antigen unknown.

The data were produced by immunoSEQ multiplex PCR, yet TCRdb's version contains in-frame clones alone and is incomplete. The sample holds about 44,000 clones; 75% to 90% are singletons and the top ten take about 5.5%. The specimen comprised CD4+ or CD8+ T cells sorted from blood, sampled in a trial of the OX40 agonist ivuxolimab. This sequence was found in an adult with an advanced solid tumor such as melanoma, head and neck, liver or kidney cancer. The genes are TRBV19 and TRBJ1-3; the D is unclear. CDR3 in amino acids: CASSTYGRASGNTIYF. The CDR3 DNA reads TGTGCCAGTAGTACATACGGACGGGCCTCTGGAAACACCATATATTTT.